This TCR beta chain was sequenced for a study of OX40 agonist ivuxolimab in advanced cancers. As for the study in general: Clinicians treated patients with ivuxolimab, an agonistic anti-OX40 (CD134) antibody. Head and neck, renal cell, melanoma or hepatocellular carcinoma were the cancers that dose-escalation patients had. Whole-study results and caveats: Among the nonresponders, some also had low normalized T-cell clonal expansion.

As concerns this clone: Its antigen is not known.

Generated by immunoSEQ multiplex PCR, the TCRdb table keeps only in-frame clones and is missing some. The sample includes 45,000 or so clones, approximately 86% seen only once; the top ten take 15% to 20%. This receptor was taken from an adult with an advanced solid tumor such as melanoma, head and neck, liver or kidney cancer. The sample in question was CD4+ or CD8+ T cells sorted from blood, obtained in a trial of the OX40 agonist ivuxolimab.

The CDR3 DNA reads TGTGCCAGCAGCTTGGCCGGGGGCCCGAAAACTAGCACAGATACGCAGTATTTT. It encodes CASSLAGGPKTSTDTQYF. The V call is TRBV5-6, the J call TRBJ2-3, with D perhaps being TRBD1 or TRBD2 (6 bases each). The CDR3 covers 18 residues. The germline CDR1 and CDR2 sequences are SGHDT and YYEEEE. V was clipped by 0 bases and J by 0 bases, with 17 bases between them.